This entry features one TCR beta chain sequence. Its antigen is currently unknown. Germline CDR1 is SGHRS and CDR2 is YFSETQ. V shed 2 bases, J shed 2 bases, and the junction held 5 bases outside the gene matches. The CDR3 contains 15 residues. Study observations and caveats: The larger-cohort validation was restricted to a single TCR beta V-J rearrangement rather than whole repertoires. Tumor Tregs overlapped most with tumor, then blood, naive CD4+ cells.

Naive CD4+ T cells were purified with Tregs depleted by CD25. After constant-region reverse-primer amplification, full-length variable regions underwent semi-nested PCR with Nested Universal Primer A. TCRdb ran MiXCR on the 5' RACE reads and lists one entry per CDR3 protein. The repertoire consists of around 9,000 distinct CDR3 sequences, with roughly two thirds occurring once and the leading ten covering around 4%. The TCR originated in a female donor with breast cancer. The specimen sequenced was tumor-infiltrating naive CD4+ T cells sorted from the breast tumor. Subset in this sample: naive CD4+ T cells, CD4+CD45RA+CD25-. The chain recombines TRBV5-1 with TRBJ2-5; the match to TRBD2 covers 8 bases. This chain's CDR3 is CASSFRTGGQETQYF. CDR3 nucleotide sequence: TGCGCCAGCAGCTTCCGGACGGGGGGGCAAGAGACCCAGTACTTC.